A selection of T cell receptor beta chains follows, all from one sample in a study of cytomegalovirus exposure and HLA in healthy donors. This table comes from immunoSEQ multiplex PCR, and its TCRdb copy is limited to in-frame clones, with some not included. The sample contains approximately 120,000 clones, roughly 82% of which appear only once. Sequencing was done on a sample of PBMCs. The receptors derive from a woman aged 40 to 55 in good health and CMV-seropositive. Both conserved end residues are part of each CDR3. D genes are given only for firm matches. Not all rows give a size; the values are once, few, many and, for expanded clones, a class.

TRBJ2-7	TRBV4-1	-	-	CASSQDFGGNSYEQYF	TGCGCCAGCAGCCAAGATTTTGGCGGAAACTCCTACGAGCAGTACTTC
TRBJ2-1	TRBV11-2	-	once	CASSLAGLNNEQFF	TGTGCCAGCAGCTTAGCCGGTCTCAACAATGAGCAGTTCTTC
TRBJ2-1	TRBV19	-	-	CASSMEGYEQFF	TGTGCCAGTAGTATGGAGGGCTATGAGCAGTTCTTC
TRBJ2-7	TRBV6-6	-	-	CASSPTRASSEQYF	TGTGCCAGCAGTCCTACTCGCGCAAGCTCCGAGCAGTACTTC
TRBJ1-1	TRBV30	-	-	CAWSHNRGSNGAFF	TGTGCCTGGAGTCATAACCGCGGGTCGAACGGAGCTTTCTTT
TRBJ2-5	TRBV7-6	TRBD1	-	CASSSPGQGGETQYF	TGTGCCAGCAGCTCACCGGGACAGGGGGGAGAGACCCAGTACTTC
TRBJ2-6	TRBV7-9	-	-	CASSYGPGISGANVLTF	TGTGCCAGCAGCTATGGCCCCGGGATCTCTGGGGCCAACGTCCTGACTTTC
TRBJ1-2	TRBV6-1	-	-	CASSEAPGGDYGYTF	TGTGCCAGCAGTGAAGCCCCAGGAGGGGACTATGGCTACACCTTC
TRBJ1-1	TRBV10-2	TRBD1	-	CASSHQGGYTEAFF	TGCGCCAGCAGTCATCAGGGGGGTTATACTGAAGCTTTCTTT
TRBJ2-3	TRBV7-9	TRBD2	-	CASSLSGRAGTQYF	TGTGCCAGCAGCTTAAGCGGGAGGGCCGGGACGCAGTATTTT
TRBJ2-5	TRBV2	-	-	CASSEISARLRETQYF	TGTGCCAGCAGTGAAATCTCAGCACGACTAAGAGAGACCCAGTACTTC
TRBJ1-1	TRBV6-5	-	-	CASHYTRGEAFF	TGTGCCAGCCACTATACCCGGGGTGAAGCTTTCTTT
TRBJ1-1	TRBV5-1	TRBD1	-	CASSLAGTGTEAFF	TGCGCCAGCAGCTTGGCCGGGACAGGGACTGAAGCTTTCTTT
TRBJ1-2	TRBV6-1	-	-	CASSERPGAGYTF	TGTGCCAGCAGTGAAAGGCCAGGGGCTGGCTACACCTTC
TRBJ1-2	TRBV4-1	TRBD1	-	CASRPTGGSYVYTF	TGCGCCAGCAGACCGACAGGGGGTTCTTATGTCTACACCTTC
TRBJ2-3	TRBV5-4	TRBD2	-	CASSFSGRLADTQYF	TGTGCCAGCAGCTTTAGCGGGAGGTTGGCAGATACGCAGTATTTT
TRBJ2-1	TRBV11-2	TRBD2	-	CASSPGGGQREGQYNEQFF	TGTGCCAGCAGCCCCGGCGGGGGACAGCGGGAGGGCCAATACAATGAGCAGTTCTTC
TRBJ2-5	TRBV2	TRBD2	few	CASSLGGLAGGGAKETQYF	TGTGCCAGCAGTCTAGGAGGACTAGCGGGAGGGGGGGCCAAAGAGACCCAGTACTTC
TRBJ1-6	TRBV5-6	-	once	CASSLRPPRSHNSPLHF	TGTGCCAGCAGCTTGCGGCCCCCGAGGTCCCATAATTCACCCCTCCACTTT
TRBJ2-6	TRBV28	TRBD2	-	CASINRGDGANVLTF	TGTGCCAGCATCAATCGGGGGGATGGGGCCAACGTCCTGACTTTC
TRBJ1-3	TRBV19	-	-	CASSSSTGLSGNTIYF	TGTGCCAGTAGCAGTAGTACAGGGCTCTCTGGAAACACCATATATTTT
TRBJ2-3	TRBV6-1	-	-	CASSISGSWMQYF	TGTGCCAGCAGTATTAGCGGATCCTGGATGCAGTATTTT
TRBJ2-7	TRBV18	TRBD2	-	CASSPLGGSGEQYF	TGTGCCAGCTCACCACTGGGGGGGTCGGGCGAGCAGTACTTC
TRBJ2-6	TRBV19	-	-	CASSIPGAGANVLTF	TGTGCCAGTAGTATACCCGGGGCTGGGGCCAACGTCCTGACTTTC